This T cell receptor beta chain emerged from a study of preoperative IRX-2 immunotherapy in early breast cancer. Sample treatment: preoperative locoregional IRX-2 cytokine immunotherapy. Samples came from a phase Ib trial of preoperative locoregional IRX-2 cytokine immunotherapy. V gave up 3 bases and J gave up 3 bases, with 5 bases separating them. The CDR3 consists of 13 residues. Profiling relied on immunoSEQ multiplex PCR, and the TCRdb table lists in-frame clones only, not all of them. Altogether approximately 100,000 clones are present, 80% to 90% being singletons, with the ten largest covering around 2.1%.

V and J are TRBV7-1 and TRBJ1-4; unclear D gene. TRBV7-1 is assigned to the ORF class and has an uncertain function. Sequencing used tumor tissue, obtained after IRX-2 immunotherapy. This TCR came from a human donor with breast cancer. This CDR3 is CASSSRANEKLFF. CDR3 in DNA: TGTGCCAGCAGCTCGAGGGCTAATGAAAAACTGTTTTTT.